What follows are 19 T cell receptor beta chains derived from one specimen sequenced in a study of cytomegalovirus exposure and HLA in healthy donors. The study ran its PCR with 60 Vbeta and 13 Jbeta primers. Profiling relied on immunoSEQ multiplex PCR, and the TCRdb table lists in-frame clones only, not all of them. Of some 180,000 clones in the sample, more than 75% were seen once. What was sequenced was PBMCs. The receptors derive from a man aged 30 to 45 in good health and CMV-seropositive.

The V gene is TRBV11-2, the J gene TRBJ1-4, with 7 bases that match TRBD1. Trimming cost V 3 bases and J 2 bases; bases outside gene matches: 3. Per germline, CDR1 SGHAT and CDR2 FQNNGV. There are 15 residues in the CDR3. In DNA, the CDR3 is TGTGCCAGCAGCTTGACGACAGGGACTAATGAAAAACTGTTTTTT. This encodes CASSLTTGTNEKLFF.

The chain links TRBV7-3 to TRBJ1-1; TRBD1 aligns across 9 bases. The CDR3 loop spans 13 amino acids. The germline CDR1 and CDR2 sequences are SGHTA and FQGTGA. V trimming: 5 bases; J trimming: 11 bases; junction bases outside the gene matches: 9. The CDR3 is CASSPAGQGFAFF. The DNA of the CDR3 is TGTGCCAGCAGCCCCGCGGGACAGGGTTTTGCTTTCTTT.

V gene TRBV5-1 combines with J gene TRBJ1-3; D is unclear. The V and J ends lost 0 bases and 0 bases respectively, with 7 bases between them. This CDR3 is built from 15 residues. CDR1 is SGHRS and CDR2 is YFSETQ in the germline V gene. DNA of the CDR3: TGCGCCAGCAGCTTGGGAAGCACCTCTGGAAACACCATATATTTT. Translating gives CASSLGSTSGNTIYF.

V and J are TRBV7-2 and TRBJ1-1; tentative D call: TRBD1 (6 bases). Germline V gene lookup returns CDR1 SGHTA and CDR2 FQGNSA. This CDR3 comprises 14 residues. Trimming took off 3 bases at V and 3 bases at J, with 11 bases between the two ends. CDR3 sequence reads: CASSFRDTYTEAFF. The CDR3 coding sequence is TGTGCCAGCAGCTTTAGGGACACTTACACTGAAGCTTTCTTT.

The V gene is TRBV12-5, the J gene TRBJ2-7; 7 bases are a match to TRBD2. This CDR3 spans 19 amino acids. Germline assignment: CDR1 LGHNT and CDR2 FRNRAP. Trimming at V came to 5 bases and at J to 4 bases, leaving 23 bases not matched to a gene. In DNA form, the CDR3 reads TGTGCTAGTGGTCCCCCAGGGCCAGGGCTCGGGACTATTATTTACGAGCAGTACTTC. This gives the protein CASGPPGPGLGTIIYEQYF.

The CDR3 coding sequence is TGTGCCAGCCGAGGCGGCCAAGACTCAAAGACCCAGTACTTC. Its protein is CASRGGQDSKTQYF. The chain is built from TRBV5-4 and TRBJ2-5; the D is unclear. The CDR3 has 14 residues. CDR1 and CDR2 from the germline V gene are SGHNT and YYREEE (reference sequence). Trimming removed 7 bases from V and 6 bases from J, with 19 bases in between.

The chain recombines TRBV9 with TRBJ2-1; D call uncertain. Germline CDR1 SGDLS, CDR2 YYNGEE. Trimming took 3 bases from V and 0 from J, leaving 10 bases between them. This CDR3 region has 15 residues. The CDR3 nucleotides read TGTGCCAGCAGCGCAACGGGTGTCTCCTACAATGAGCAGTTCTTC. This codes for CASSATGVSYNEQFF. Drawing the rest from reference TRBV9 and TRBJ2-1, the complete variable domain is DSGVTQTPKHLITATGQRVTLRCSPRSGDLSVYWYQQSLDQGLQFLIQYYNGEERAKGNILERFSAQQFPDLHSELNLSSLELGDSALYFCASSATGVSYNEQFFGPGTRLTVL.

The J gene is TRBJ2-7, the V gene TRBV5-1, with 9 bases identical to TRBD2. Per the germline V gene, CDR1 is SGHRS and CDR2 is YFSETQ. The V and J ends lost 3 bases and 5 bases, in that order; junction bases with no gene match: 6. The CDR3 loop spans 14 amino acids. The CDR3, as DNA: TGCGCCAGCAGCTCCTTAGCGGGAGTGGACGAGCAGTACTTC. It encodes CASSSLAGVDEQYF.

The CDR3 here is CATSREGGSSYEQYF. The DNA for the CDR3 is TGTGCCACCAGCAGAGAAGGCGGGAGTTCCTACGAGCAGTACTTC. The chain is built from TRBV15 and TRBJ2-5; 7 bases agree with TRBD2. The closer fit of TRBJ2-7 to the DNA end suggests the J call may be wrong. The CDR3 loop spans 15 amino acids. Germline V CDR1 and CDR2: LNHNV, YYDKDF (reference sequence).

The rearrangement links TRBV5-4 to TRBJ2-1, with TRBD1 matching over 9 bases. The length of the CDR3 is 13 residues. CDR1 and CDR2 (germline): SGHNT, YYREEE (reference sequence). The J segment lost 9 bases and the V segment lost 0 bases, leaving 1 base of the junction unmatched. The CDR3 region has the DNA TGTGCCAGCAGCTTGGGGGACAGGGCTGAGCAGTTCTTC. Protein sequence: CASSLGDRAEQFF. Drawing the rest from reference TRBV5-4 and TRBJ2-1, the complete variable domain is ETGVTQSPTHLIKTRGQQVTLRCSSQSGHNTVSWYQQALGQGPQFIFQYYREEENGRGNFPPRFSGLQFPNYSSELNVNALELDDSALYLCASSLGDRAEQFFGPGTRLTVL.

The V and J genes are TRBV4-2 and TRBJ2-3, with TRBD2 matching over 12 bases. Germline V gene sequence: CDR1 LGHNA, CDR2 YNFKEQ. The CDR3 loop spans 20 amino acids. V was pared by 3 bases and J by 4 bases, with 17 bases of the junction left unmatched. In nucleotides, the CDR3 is TGTGCCAGCAGCCATTCACCTCAACCGGGACTAGCGGGTGGAGCAGATACGCAGTATTTT. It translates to CASSHSPQPGLAGGADTQYF.

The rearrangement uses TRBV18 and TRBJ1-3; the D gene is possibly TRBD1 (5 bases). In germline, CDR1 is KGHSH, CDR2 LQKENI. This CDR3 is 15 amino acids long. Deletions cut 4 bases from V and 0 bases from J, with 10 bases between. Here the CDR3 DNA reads TGTGCCAGCTCACAACAGGCCAACTCTGGAAACACCATATATTTT. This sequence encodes CASSQQANSGNTIYF.

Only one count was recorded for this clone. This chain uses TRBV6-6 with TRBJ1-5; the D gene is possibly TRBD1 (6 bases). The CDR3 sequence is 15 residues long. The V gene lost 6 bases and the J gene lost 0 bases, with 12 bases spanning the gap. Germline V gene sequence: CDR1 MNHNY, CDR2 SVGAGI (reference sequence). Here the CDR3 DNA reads TGTGCCAGCAGGTCGACAGGACTTAGCAATCAGCCCCAGCATTTT. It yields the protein CASRSTGLSNQPQHF.

The CDR3 spells CASSRTAQGVSYTF. CDR3 nucleotides: TGCGCCAGCAGTCGGACGGCTCAGGGGGTGAGCTACACCTTC. V gene TRBV10-2 combines with J gene TRBJ1-2, with 7 nucleotides matching TRBD1. CDR3 length: 14 residues. The J segment lost 9 bases and the V segment lost 5 bases, leaving 12 bases of the junction unmatched. Germline V gene lookup returns CDR1 WSHSY and CDR2 SAAADI.

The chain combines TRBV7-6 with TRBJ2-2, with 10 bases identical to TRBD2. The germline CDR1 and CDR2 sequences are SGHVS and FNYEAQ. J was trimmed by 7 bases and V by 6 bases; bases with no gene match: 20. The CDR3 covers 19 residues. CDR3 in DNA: TGTGCCAGCAGGCGACACCCCTTGTCAGCGGGAGGGGAGAACGGGGAGCTGTTTTTT. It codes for CASRRHPLSAGGENGELFF.

The CDR3 sequence is CASSFGGADTGELFF. The CDR3 nucleotides are TGTGCCAGCAGCTTCGGGGGGGCGGACACCGGGGAGCTGTTTTTT. The rearrangement uses TRBV11-1 and TRBJ2-2; 8 bases line up with TRBD2. Germline CDR1 SGHAT, CDR2 FQDESV (reference sequence). The CDR3 totals 15 residues. V trimming: 3 bases; J trimming: 3 bases; junction bases outside the gene matches: 3.

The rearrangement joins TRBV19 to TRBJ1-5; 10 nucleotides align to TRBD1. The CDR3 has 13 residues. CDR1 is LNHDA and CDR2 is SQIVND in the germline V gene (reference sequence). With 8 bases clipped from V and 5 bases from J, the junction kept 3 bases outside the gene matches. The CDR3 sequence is CASQGQGDQPQHF. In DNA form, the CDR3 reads TGTGCCAGTCAAGGACAGGGGGATCAGCCCCAGCATTTT.

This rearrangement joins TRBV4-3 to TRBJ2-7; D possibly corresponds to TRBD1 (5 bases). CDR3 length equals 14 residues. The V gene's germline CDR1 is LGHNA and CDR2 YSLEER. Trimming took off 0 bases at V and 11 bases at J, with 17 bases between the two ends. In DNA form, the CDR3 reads TGCGCCAGCAGCCAAGATGTGGGAACGGCCAGGGAGTACTTC. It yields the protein CASSQDVGTAREYF.

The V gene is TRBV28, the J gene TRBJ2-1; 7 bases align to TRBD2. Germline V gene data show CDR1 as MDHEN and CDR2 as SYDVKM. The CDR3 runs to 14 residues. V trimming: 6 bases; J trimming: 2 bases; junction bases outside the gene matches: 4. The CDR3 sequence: CASRTSSPYNEQFF. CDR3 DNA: TGTGCCAGCAGGACTAGCAGCCCCTACAATGAGCAGTTCTTC.